This record concerns one TCR beta chain sequence. Its antigen remains unidentified. A junction end diverges from the germline sequence, so it may reflect a read error. The sample comes from a study of vaccination effects on CD4 cells after COVID-19. The CDR3 is 15 residues long. The germline V gene has CDR1 MGHDK and CDR2 SYGVNS. TCRdb's copy holds only in-frame clones and misses some; the assay was immunoSEQ multiplex PCR. This sample has 20,000 to 25,000 clones, with 73% found just once. Antigen-specific CD4+ T cells expanded by the ViraFEST assay with viral peptide pools were then sequenced. Culture proceeded for roughly ten days, and CD4+ T cells were then isolated. The vaccine given was either BNT162b2 or mRNA-1273, in two doses. The study found no prior SARS-CoV-2 infection in the vaccine recipients, who tested negative for nucleocapsid antibodies.

The chain has TRBV25-1 and TRBJ1-5, with no clear D. Material: CD4+ T cells from PBMCs cultured with SARS-CoV-2 spike peptides, obtained after COVID-19 vaccination. The receptor's source is a human donor who received a COVID-19 vaccine. In DNA, the CDR3 is TGTGCCAGCAGTGGGCAGGACTCTAAGAATCAGCCTCAGCATTTT. Amino acid sequence: CASSGQDSKNQPQHF.